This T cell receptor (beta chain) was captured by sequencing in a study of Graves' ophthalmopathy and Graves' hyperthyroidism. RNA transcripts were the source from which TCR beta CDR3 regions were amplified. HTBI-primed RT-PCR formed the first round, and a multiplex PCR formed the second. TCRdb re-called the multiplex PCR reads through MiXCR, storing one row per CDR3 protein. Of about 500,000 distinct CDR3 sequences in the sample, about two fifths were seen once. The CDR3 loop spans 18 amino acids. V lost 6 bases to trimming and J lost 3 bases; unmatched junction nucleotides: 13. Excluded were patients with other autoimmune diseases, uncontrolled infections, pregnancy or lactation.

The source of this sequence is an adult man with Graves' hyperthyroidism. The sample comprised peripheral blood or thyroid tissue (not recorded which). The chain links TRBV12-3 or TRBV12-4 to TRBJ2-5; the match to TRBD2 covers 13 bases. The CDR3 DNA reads TGTGCCAGCAGCCCACCCCCGGGACTAGCGGGGACCGAAGAGACCCAGTACTTC. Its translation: CASSPPPGLAGTEETQYF.